The source of this T cell receptor beta chain is a study of blood T cell repertoires in COVID-19. About the research overall: The United States, Italy and Spain were the sources of the acute and convalescent COVID-19 samples.

Trimming removed 10 bases from V and 1 base from J; junction bases left unmatched: 2. The CDR3 runs 12 residues. CDR1 and CDR2 (germline): MNHNY, SVGAGI (reference sequence). Profiling relied on immunoSEQ multiplex PCR, and the TCRdb table lists in-frame clones only, not all of them. The sample gives some 300,000 clones, 85% to 90% of which show up once; roughly 6.3% is in the top ten. The clonotype comes from a woman aged 50 to 65 with COVID-19, enrolled during active disease. The rearrangement links TRBV6-6 to TRBJ2-7; 9 bases are a match to TRBD1. Material for sequencing was peripheral blood. This CDR3 reads CATGQGSYEQYF. The CDR3 DNA follows: TGTGCCACGGGACAGGGATCCTACGAGCAGTACTTC.